This T cell receptor (beta chain) derives from a study of shared clonotypes between healthy human individuals. Overall study results and limits: Shared across four donors were roughly 5.3% of the naive CD4 clonotypes. When compared with the clonotypes that were shared by all four sorted-subset donors, the non-shared clonotypes turned out to have lower generation probabilities. Only blood samples were collected, and tissue repertoires likely differ.

About this clone: The antigen is unknown.

Per the germline V gene, CDR1 is MNHNS and CDR2 is SASEGT. The CDR3 spans 16 residues. V was shortened by 4 bases and J by 1 base, with 17 bases between the two germline ends. Several immunoSEQ plates held equal portions of the genomic DNA taken from each subset. This table comes from immunoSEQ multiplex PCR, and its TCRdb copy is limited to in-frame clones, with some not included. The sample records roughly 1.4 million clones, about 98.5% being singletons. This chain uses TRBV6-1 with TRBJ2-7; D might be TRBD2 (5 bases). Sequenced: naive CD4+ T cells sorted from blood. The subset: CD45RA+ positively selected. This sequence was found in a man under 40 in good health. The CDR3 loop is CASSAHSVASSYEQYF. The CDR3 DNA follows: TGTGCCAGCAGTGCCCATAGCGTGGCCTCATCCTACGAGCAGTACTTC.